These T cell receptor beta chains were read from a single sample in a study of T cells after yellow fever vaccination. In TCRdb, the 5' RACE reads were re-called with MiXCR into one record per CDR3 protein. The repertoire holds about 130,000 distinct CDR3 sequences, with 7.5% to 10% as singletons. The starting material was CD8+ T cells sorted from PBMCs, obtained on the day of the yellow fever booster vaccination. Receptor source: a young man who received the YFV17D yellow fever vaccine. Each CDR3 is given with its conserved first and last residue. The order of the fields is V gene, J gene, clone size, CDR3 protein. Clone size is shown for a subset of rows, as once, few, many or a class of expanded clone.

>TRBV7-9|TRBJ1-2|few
CASSQGAPGGYTF
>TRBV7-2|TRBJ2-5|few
CASSSPEVQETQYF
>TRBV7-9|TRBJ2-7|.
CASGQGGYEQYF
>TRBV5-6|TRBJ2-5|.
CASSTRLAEETQYF
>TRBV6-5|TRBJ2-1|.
CASRDTVGYRDEQFF
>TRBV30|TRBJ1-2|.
CACHPGVRGYTF
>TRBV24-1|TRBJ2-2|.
CATSDVRQEITGELFF
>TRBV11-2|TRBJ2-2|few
CASSLGPSGASGELFF
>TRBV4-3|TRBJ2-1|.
CASSQEAPSGGAYEQFF
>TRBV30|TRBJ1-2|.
CAWSVGESNYGYTF
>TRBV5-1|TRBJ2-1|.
CASSPLMGFWNEQFF
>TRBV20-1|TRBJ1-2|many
CSARDSAQGNYGYTF
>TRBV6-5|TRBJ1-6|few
CASSRQGDNSPLHF
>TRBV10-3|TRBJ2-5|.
CAIRGSLGKVETQYF
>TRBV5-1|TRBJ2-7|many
CASSLGDTSYEQYF
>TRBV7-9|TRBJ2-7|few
CASSPGTNTYEQYF
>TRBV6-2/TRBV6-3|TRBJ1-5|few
CASSYWDRERQPQHF
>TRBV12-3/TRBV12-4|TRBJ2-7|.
CASSQDYEQYF
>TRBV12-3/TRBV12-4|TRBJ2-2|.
CASSLLFRGPNQNTGELFF
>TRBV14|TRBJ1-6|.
CASSQEHGGGNSPLHF
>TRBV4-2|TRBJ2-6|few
CASSQEDRAKRSGANVLTF
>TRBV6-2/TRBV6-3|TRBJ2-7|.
CASSYYLTYEQYF
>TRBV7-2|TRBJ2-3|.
CASSQPPSGGADTQYF